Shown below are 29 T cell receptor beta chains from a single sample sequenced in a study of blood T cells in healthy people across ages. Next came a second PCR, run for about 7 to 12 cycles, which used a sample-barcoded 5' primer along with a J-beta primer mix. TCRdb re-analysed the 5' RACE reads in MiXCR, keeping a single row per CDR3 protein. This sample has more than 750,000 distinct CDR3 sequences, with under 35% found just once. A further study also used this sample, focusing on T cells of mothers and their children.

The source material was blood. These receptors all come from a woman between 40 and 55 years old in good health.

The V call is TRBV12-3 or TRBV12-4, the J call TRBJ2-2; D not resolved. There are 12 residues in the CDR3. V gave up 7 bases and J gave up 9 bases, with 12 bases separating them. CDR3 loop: CASTTGGRELFF. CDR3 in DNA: TGTGCCAGCACGACGGGTGGCCGGGAGCTGTTTTTT.

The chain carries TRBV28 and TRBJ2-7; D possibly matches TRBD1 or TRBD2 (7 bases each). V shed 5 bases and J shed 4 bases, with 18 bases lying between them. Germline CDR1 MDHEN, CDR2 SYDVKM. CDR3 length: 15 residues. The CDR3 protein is CASSQGGGVSYEQYF. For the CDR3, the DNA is TGTGCCAGCAGTCAGGGGGGGGGCGTGAGTTACGAGCAGTACTTC.

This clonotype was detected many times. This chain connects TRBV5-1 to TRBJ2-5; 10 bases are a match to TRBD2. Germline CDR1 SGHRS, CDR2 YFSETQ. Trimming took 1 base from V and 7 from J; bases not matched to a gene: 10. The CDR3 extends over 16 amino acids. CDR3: CASSLTSGAATGTQYF. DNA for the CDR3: TGCGCCAGCAGCTTGACTAGCGGGGCCGCAACGGGGACCCAGTACTTC.

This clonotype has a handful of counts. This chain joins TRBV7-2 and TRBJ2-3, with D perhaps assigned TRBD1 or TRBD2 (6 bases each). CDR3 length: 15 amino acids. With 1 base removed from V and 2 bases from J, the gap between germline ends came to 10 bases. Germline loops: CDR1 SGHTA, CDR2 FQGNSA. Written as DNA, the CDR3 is TGTGCCAGCAGCTTAGTCTCGGGGGCCACAGATACGCAGTATTTT. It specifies CASSLVSGATDTQYF.

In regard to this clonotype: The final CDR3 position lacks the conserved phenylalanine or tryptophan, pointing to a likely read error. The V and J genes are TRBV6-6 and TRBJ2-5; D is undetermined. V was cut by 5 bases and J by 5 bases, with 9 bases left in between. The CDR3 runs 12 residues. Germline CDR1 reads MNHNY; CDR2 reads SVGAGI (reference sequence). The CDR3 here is CASSPILETQYC. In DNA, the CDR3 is TGTGCCAGCAGTCCGATATTGGAGACCCAGTACTGC.

CDR3 bases: TGTGCCAGCAGCCAAGGACGGCGGGGCCAAGAGACCCAGTACTTC. It specifies CASSQGRRGQETQYF. V usage is TRBV3-1 and J usage is TRBJ2-5; a possible D gene is TRBD2 (6 bases). V was pared by 1 base and J by 1 base, with 10 bases between. The CDR3 sequence is 15 residues long. Germline loops: CDR1 LGHDT, CDR2 YNNKEL (reference sequence).

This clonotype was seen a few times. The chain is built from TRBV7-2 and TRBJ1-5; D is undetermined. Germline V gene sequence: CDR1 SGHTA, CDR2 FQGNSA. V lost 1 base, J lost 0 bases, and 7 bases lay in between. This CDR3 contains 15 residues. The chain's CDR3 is CASSLDGSSNQPQHF. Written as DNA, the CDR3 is TGTGCCAGCAGCTTAGACGGAAGTAGCAATCAGCCCCAGCATTTT.

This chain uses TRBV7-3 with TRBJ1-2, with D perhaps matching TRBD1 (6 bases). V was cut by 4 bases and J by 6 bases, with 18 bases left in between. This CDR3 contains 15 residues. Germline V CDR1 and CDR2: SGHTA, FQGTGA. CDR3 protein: CASSSAGPGHDGYTF. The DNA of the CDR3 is TGTGCCAGCAGCTCGGCGGGACCGGGACACGATGGCTACACCTTC.

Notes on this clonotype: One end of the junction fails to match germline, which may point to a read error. CDR3 nucleotides: TGTGCCAGCAGCTTAGAAGGGCGCTTTCAAGAGACCCAGCACTTC. Its protein product is CASSLEGRFQETQHF. V and J are TRBV7-9 and TRBJ2-5; no clear D. The CDR3 runs to 15 residues. Germline CDR1 reads SEHNR; CDR2 reads FQNEAQ (reference sequence).

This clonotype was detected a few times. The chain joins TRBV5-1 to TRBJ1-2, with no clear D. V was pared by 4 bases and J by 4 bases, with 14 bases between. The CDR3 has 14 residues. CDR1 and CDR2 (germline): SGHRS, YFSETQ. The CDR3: CASSPYSSSYGYTF. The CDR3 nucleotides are TGCGCCAGCAGCCCCTACTCGTCTTCCTATGGCTACACCTTC.

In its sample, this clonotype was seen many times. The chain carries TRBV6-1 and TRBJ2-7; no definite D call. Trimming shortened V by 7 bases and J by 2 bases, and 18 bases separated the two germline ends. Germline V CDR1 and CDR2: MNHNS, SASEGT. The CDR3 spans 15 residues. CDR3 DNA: TGTGCCAGCAATTTCCAACCGATCGCTGCCTACGAGCAGTACTTC. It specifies CASNFQPIAAYEQYF.

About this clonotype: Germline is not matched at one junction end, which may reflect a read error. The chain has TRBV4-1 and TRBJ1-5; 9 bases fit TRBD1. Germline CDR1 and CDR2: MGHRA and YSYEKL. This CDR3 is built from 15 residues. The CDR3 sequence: CASRRTGGTNQPRHF. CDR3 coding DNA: TGCGCCAGCAGACGAACAGGGGGCACCAATCAGCCCCGGCATTTT.

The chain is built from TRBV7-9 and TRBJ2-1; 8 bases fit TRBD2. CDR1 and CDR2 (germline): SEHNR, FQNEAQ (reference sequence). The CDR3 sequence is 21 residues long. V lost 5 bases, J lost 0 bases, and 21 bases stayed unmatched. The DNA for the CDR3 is TGTGCCAGCAGCCCACGGGTCGGGGGGGGTAAAAACCCGAGCTCCTACAATGAGCAGTTCTTC. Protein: CASSPRVGGGKNPSSYNEQFF.

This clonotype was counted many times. CDR3 sequence (DNA): TGTGCCAGCAGTTTAGGGACAGGGGCGCAGTATTTT. Amino acids: CASSLGTGAQYF. This rearrangement joins TRBV12-3 or TRBV12-4 to TRBJ2-3, with 9 bases lining up with TRBD1. This CDR3 spans 12 amino acids. V was clipped by 1 base and J by 10 bases; unmatched bases: 0.

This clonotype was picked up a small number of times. CDR3 in amino acids: CASSGGGAYEQYF. DNA for the CDR3: TGTGCCAGCAGTGGGGGGGGGGCCTACGAGCAGTACTTC. The rearrangement links TRBV12-3 or TRBV12-4 to TRBJ2-7; TRBD2 agrees at 7 bases. The CDR3 length is 13 residues. The V gene end was trimmed by 5 bases and the J gene end by 2 bases; junction bases not matched to a gene: 3.

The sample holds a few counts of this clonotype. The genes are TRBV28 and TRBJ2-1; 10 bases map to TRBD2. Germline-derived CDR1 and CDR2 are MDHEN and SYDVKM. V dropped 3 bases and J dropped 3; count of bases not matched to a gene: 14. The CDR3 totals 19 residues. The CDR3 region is CASSFSPSGGPNLYNEQFF. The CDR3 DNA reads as TGTGCCAGCAGTTTTTCGCCTAGCGGGGGCCCTAACCTCTACAATGAGCAGTTCTTC.

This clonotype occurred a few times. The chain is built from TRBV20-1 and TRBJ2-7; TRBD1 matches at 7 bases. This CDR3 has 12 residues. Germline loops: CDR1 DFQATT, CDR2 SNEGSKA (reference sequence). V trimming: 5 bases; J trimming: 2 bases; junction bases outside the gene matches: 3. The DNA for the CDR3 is TGCAGTGCTGACAGGGACCCCTACGAGCAGTACTTC. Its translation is CSADRDPYEQYF.

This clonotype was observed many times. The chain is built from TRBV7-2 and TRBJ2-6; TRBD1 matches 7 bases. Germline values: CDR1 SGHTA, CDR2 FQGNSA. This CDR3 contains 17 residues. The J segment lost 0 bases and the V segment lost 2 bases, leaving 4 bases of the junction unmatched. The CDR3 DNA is TGTGCCAGCAGCTTAAGACAGGGAAACTCTGGGGCCAACGTCCTGACTTTC. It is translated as CASSLRQGNSGANVLTF.

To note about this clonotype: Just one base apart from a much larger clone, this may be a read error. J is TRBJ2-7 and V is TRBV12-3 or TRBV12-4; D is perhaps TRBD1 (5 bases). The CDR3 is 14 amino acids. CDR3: CTSSFAGSAYEQYF. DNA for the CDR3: TGTACCAGCAGTTTTGCAGGGTCGGCCTATGAGCAGTACTTC.

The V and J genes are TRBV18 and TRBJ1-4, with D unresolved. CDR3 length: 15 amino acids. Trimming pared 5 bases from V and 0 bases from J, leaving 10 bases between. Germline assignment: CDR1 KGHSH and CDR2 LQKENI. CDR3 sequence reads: CASSSTITTNEKLFF. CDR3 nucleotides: TGTGCCAGCTCATCCACCATAACAACTAATGAAAAACTGTTTTTT.

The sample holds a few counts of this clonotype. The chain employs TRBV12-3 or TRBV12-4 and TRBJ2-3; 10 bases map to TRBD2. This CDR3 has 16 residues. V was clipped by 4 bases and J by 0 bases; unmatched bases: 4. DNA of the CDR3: TGTGCCAGCAGTTGGGGGGGACTAGCGAGCACAGATACGCAGTATTTT. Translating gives CASSWGGLASTDTQYF.

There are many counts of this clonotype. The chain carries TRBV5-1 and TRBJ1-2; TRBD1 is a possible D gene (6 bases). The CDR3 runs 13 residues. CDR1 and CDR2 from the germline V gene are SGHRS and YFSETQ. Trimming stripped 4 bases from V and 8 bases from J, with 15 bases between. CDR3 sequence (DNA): TGCGCCAGCAGCCTCCTGGACAGTTACGGCTACACCTTC. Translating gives CASSLLDSYGYTF.

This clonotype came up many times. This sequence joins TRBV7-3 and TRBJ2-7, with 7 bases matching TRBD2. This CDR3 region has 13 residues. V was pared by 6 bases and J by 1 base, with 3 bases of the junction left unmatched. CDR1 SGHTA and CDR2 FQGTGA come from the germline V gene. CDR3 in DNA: TGTGCCAGCAGTCGGGAGGAATCCTACGAGCAGTACTTC. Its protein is CASSREESYEQYF.

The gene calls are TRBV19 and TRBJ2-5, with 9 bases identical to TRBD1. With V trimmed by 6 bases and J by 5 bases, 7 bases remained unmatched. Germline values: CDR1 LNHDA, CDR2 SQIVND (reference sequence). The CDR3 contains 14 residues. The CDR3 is CASRPQGAGETQYF. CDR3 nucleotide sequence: TGTGCCAGTAGACCACAGGGGGCAGGGGAGACCCAGTACTTC. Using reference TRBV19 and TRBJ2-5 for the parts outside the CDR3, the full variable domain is DGGITQSPKYLFRKEGQNVTLSCEQNLNHDAMYWYRQDPGQGLRLIYYSQIVNDFQKGDIAEGYSVSREKKESFPLTVTSAQKNPTAFYLCASRPQGAGETQYFGPGTRLLVL.

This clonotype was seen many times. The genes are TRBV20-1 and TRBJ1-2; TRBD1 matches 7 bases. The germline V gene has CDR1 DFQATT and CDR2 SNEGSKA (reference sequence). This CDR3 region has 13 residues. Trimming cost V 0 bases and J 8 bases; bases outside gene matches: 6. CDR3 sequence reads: CSARDRQGIGYTF. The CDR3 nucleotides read TGCAGTGCTAGAGATCGACAGGGTATCGGCTACACCTTC.

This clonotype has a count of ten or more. The CDR3 protein is CASNRGTSYEQYF. CDR3 nucleotides: TGCGCCAGCAACCGAGGGACTTCCTACGAGCAGTACTTC. The chain carries TRBV5-1 and TRBJ2-7; maybe TRBD2 (6 bases). Trimming pared 6 bases from V and 1 base from J, leaving 11 bases between. The germline CDR1 and CDR2 sequences are SGHRS and YFSETQ. The CDR3 has 13 amino acids.

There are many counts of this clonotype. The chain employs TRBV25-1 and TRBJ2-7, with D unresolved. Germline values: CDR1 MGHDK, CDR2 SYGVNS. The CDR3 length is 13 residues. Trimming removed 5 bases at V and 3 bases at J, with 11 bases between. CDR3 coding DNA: TGTGCCAGCAGTAAGCTTAACGTCTACGAGCAGTACTTC. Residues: CASSKLNVYEQYF.

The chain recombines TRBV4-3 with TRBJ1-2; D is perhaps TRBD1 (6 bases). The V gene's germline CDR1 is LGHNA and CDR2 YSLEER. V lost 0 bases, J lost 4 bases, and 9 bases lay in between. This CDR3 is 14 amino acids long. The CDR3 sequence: CASSQEGGLYGYTF. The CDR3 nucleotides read TGCGCCAGCAGCCAAGAAGGGGGGCTCTATGGCTACACCTTC.

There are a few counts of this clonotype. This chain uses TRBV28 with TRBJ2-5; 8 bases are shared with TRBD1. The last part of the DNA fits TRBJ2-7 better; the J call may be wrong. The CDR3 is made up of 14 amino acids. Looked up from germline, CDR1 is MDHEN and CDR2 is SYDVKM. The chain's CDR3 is CASSDTIRGHEQYF. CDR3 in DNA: TGTGCCAGCAGTGATACAATCAGGGGGCACGAGCAGTACTTC.